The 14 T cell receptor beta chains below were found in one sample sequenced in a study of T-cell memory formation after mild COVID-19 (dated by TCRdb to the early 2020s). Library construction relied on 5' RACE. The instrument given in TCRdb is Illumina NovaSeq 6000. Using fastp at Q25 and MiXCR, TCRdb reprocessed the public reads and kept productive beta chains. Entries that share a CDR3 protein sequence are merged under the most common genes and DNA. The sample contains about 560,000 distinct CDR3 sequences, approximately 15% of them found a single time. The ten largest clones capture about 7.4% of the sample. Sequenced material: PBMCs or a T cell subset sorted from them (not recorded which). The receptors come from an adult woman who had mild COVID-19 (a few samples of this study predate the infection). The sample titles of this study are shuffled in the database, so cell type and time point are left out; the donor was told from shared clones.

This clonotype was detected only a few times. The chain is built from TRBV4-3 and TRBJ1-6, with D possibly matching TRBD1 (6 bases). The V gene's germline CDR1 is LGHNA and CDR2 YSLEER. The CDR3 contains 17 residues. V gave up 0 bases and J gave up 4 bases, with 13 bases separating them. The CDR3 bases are TGCGCCAGCAGCCAAGAATTTGGGGGGGCTTATAATTCACCCCTCCACTTT. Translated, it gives CASSQEFGGAYNSPLHF.

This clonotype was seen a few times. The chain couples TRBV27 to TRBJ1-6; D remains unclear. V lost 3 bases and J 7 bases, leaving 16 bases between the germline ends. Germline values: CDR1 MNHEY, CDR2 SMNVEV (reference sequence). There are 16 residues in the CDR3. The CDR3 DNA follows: TGTGCCAGCAGTTTCGGAACAGCCGGCAGCAATTCACCCCTCCACTTT. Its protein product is CASSFGTAGSNSPLHF.

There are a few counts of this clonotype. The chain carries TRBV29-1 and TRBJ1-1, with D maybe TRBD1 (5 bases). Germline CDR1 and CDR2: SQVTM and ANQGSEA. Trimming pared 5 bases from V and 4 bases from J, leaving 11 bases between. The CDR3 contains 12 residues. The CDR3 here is CSVSTVITEAFF. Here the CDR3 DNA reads TGCAGCGTTTCGACAGTAATCACTGAAGCTTTCTTT.

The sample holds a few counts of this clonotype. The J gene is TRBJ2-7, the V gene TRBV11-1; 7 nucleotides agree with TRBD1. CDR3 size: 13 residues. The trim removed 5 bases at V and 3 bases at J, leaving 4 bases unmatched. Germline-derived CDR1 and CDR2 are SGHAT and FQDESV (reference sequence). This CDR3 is CASSVGQVYEQYF. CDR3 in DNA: TGTGCCAGCAGCGTTGGACAGGTCTACGAGCAGTACTTC.

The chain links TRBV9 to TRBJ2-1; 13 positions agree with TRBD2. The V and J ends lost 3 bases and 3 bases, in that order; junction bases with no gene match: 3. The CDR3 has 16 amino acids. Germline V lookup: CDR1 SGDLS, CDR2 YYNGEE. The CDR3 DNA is TGTGCCAGCAGCGCGGGACTAGCGGGACGCTACAATGAGCAGTTCTTC. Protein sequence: CASSAGLAGRYNEQFF. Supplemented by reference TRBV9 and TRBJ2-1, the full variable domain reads DSGVTQTPKHLITATGQRVTLRCSPRSGDLSVYWYQQSLDQGLQFLIQYYNGEERAKGNILERFSAQQFPDLHSELNLSSLELGDSALYFCASSAGLAGRYNEQFFGPGTRLTVL.

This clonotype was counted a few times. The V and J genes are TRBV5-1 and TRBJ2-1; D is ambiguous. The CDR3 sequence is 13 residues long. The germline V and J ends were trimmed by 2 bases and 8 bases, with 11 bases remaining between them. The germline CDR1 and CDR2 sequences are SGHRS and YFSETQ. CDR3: CASSLVLADEQFF. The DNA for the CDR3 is TGCGCCAGCAGCTTAGTTTTAGCCGATGAGCAGTTCTTC.

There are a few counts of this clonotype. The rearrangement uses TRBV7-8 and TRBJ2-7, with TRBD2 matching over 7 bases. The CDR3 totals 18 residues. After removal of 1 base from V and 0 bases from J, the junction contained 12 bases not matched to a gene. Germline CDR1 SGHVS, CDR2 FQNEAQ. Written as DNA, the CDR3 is TGTGCCAGCAGCTTAGAGGAGGCTAGCGGTCCAAGCTCCTACGAGCAGTACTTC. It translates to CASSLEEASGPSSYEQYF.

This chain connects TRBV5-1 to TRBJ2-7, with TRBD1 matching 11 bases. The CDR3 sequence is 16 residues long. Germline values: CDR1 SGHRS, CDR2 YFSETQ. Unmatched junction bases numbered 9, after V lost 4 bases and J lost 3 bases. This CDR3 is CASSPVVGTGGYEQYF. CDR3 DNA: TGCGCCAGCAGCCCCGTCGTAGGGACAGGGGGCTACGAGCAGTACTTC.

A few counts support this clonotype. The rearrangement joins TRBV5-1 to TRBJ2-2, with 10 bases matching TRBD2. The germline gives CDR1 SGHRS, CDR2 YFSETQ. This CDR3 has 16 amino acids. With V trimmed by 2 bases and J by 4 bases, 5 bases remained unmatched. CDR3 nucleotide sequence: TGCGCCAGCAGCTTCAGCGGGGGGGCCAGCACCGGGGAGCTGTTTTTT. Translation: CASSFSGGASTGELFF.

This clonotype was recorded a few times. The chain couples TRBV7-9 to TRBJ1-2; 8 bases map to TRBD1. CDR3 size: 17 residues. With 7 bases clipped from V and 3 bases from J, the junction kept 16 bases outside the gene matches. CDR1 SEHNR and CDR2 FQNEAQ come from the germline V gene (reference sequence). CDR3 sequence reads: CASTNWGTDRADYGYTF. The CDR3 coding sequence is TGTGCCAGCACTAACTGGGGGACGGACAGGGCCGACTATGGCTACACCTTC.

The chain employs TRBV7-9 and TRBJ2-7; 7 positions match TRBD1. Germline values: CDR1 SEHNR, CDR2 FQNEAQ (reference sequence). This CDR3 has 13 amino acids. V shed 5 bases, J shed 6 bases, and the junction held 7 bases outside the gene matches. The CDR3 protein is CASSTGQVREQYF. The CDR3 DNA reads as TGTGCCAGCAGCACCGGACAGGTTCGCGAGCAGTACTTC.

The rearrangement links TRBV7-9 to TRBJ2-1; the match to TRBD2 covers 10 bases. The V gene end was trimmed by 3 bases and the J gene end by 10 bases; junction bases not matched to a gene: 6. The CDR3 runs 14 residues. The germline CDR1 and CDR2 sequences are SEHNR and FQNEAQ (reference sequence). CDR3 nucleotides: TGTGCCAGCAGCTTGCCTAGCGGGAGTGGGGAGCAGTTCTTC. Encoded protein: CASSLPSGSGEQFF.

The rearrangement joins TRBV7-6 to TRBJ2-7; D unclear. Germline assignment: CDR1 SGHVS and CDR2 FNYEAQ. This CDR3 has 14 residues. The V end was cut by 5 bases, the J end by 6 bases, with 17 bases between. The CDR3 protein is CASSPLGPILEQYF. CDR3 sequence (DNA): TGTGCCAGCAGCCCATTAGGCCCCATCCTCGAGCAGTACTTC.

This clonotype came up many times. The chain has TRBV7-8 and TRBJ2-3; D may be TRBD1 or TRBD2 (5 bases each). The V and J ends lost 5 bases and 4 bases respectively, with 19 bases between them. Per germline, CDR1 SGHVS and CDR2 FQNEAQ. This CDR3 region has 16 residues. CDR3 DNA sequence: TGTGCCAGCAGCCTCAGATCAGGGCGGAGGTCAGATACGCAGTATTTT. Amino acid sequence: CASSLRSGRRSDTQYF.